These 19 T cell receptor beta chains were all obtained from the same sample, sequenced in a study of blood T cell repertoires in COVID-19. TCRdb's copy holds only in-frame clones and misses some; the assay was immunoSEQ multiplex PCR. The table includes about 250,000 clones, around 88% detected once. The sequenced material came from peripheral blood. These receptors all come from a woman in her thirties with COVID-19, enrolled during active disease.

The gene calls are TRBV13 and TRBJ2-5; the match to TRBD2 covers 11 bases. J lost 5 bases, V lost 2 bases, and 4 bases had no gene match. Germline V CDR1 and CDR2: PRHDT, FYEKMQ (reference sequence). CDR3 length: 15 amino acids. CDR3 residues: CASSLTSGRPETQYF. In nucleotides, the CDR3 is TGTGCCAGCAGCTTAACTAGCGGGAGACCGGAGACCCAGTACTTC.

The chain recombines TRBV27 with TRBJ1-5; D perhaps matches TRBD1 (5 bases). Germline CDR1 reads MNHEY; CDR2 reads SMNVEV (reference sequence). The CDR3 has 15 amino acids. Trimming stripped 2 bases from V and 2 bases from J, with 10 bases between. The CDR3 region is CASSLQGTGNQPQHF. DNA of the CDR3: TGTGCCAGCAGTTTACAGGGTACGGGCAATCAGCCCCAGCATTTT.

J is TRBJ2-3 and V is TRBV30, with 12 bases that match TRBD2. This CDR3 contains 16 residues. Trimming cost V 0 bases and J 3 bases; bases outside gene matches: 4. Germline assignment: CDR1 GTSNPN and CDR2 SVGIG (reference sequence). The CDR3 loop reads CAWSVGLAGITDTQYF. In nucleotides, the CDR3 is TGTGCCTGGAGTGTCGGACTAGCGGGAATTACAGATACGCAGTATTTT.

The chain employs TRBV7-8 and TRBJ2-3, with D hard to call. Germline V CDR1 and CDR2: SGHVS, FQNEAQ. V shed 2 bases and J shed 0 bases, with 9 bases lying between them. CDR3 length: 15 amino acids. The CDR3, as DNA: TGTGCCAGCAGCTTATTTCCAGGAAGCACAGATACGCAGTATTTT. This sequence encodes CASSLFPGSTDTQYF.

J is TRBJ2-5 and V is TRBV5-6, with a possible D match to TRBD2 (6 bases). Trimming left V 1 base short and J 4 bases short, with 8 bases between. This CDR3 contains 13 residues. Germline assignment: CDR1 SGHDT and CDR2 YYEEEE. In DNA, the CDR3 is TGTGCCAGCAGCTTGTGGGGAGGAGAGACCCAGTACTTC. This gives the protein CASSLWGGETQYF.

CDR3 residues: CSVELGRGFSTDTQYF. The CDR3 DNA sequence: TGCAGCGTTGAATTAGGTAGGGGATTTAGCACAGATACGCAGTATTTT. The genes are TRBV29-1 and TRBJ2-3; D perhaps matches TRBD1 (5 bases). The CDR3 length is 16 residues. V shed 2 bases and J shed 0 bases, with 15 bases lying between them. Looked up from germline, CDR1 is SQVTM and CDR2 is ANQGSEA.

The chain's CDR3 is CASQGGQGLVETQYF. The CDR3 DNA is TGTGCCTCTCAAGGGGGCCAGGGTTTGGTGGAGACCCAGTACTTC. The chain links TRBV19 to TRBJ2-5, with 7 bases fitting TRBD1. CDR3 length: 15 amino acids. The V segment lost 11 bases and the J segment 5 bases; nucleotides outside the gene matches: 17. CDR1 is LNHDA and CDR2 is SQIVND in the germline V gene (reference sequence). Drawing the rest from reference TRBV19 and TRBJ2-5, the complete variable domain is DGGITQSPKYLFRKEGQNVTLSCEQNLNHDAMYWYRQDPGQGLRLIYYSQIVNDFQKGDIAEGYSVSREKKESFPLTVTSAQKNPTAFYLCASQGGQGLVETQYFGPGTRLLVL.

The V gene is TRBV9, the J gene TRBJ2-5; weak D call: TRBD1 (7 bases). From germline, CDR1 is SGDLS and CDR2 YYNGEE. This CDR3 contains 13 residues. Trimming shortened V by 5 bases and J by 4 bases, and 12 bases separated the two germline ends. CDR3 in amino acids: CASRRQGGETQYF. Written as DNA, the CDR3 is TGTGCCAGCAGACGTCAGGGGGGAGAGACCCAGTACTTC.

The chain uses TRBV7-9 and TRBJ1-6; D gene ambiguous. The germline gives CDR1 SEHNR, CDR2 FQNEAQ (reference sequence). Trimming removed 5 bases from V and 9 bases from J, with 8 bases in between. The CDR3 runs to 12 residues. The CDR3 sequence: CASSPERSPLHF. CDR3 DNA sequence: TGTGCCAGCAGCCCAGAGCGTTCACCCCTCCACTTT. Supplemented by reference TRBV7-9 and TRBJ1-6, the full variable domain reads DTGVSQNPRHKITKRGQNVTFRCDPISEHNRLYWYRQTLGQGPEFLTYFQNEAQLEKSRLLSDRFSAERPKGSFSTLEIQRTEQGDSAMYLCASSPERSPLHFGNGTRLTVT.

This CDR3 reads CASSYSVRGGSTDTQYF. In DNA, the CDR3 is TGTGCCAGCAGTTACTCGGTGCGGGGGGGCAGCACAGATACGCAGTATTTT. This sequence joins TRBV6-2 or TRBV6-3 and TRBJ2-3, with TRBD2 matching over 9 bases. CDR1 and CDR2 from the germline V gene are MNHEY and SVGEGT. The CDR3 spans 17 residues. The V gene end was trimmed by 0 bases and the J gene end by 0 bases; junction bases not matched to a gene: 4.

The chain links TRBV11-1 to TRBJ2-7, with 8 bases matching TRBD2. The CDR3 consists of 13 residues. Looked up from germline, CDR1 is SGHAT and CDR2 is FQDESV (reference sequence). Germline trimming cut 8 bases from V and 4 bases from J; bases unmatched to any gene: 7. The CDR3 spells CASDQREKYEQYV. The CDR3 DNA sequence: TGTGCCAGCGATCAGCGGGAGAAGTACGAGCAGTACGTC.

The CDR3 nucleotides are TGTGCCAGCAGCTTAGATCGCGCCTATTCACCCCTCCACTTT. Protein product: CASSLDRAYSPLHF. The chain uses TRBV11-2 and TRBJ1-6; D is uncertain. CDR3 length: 14 residues. The V and J ends lost 0 bases and 8 bases respectively, with 8 bases between them. The germline V gene encodes CDR1 SGHAT and CDR2 FQNNGV.

The sample holds one count of this clone. This sequence joins TRBV28 and TRBJ2-7, with TRBD1 identical over 11 bases. The V and J ends lost 7 bases and 6 bases, in that order; junction bases with no gene match: 8. Per germline, CDR1 MDHEN and CDR2 SYDVKM. The length of the CDR3 is 14 residues. CDR3 residues: CASIGQGALGEQYF. The DNA for the CDR3 is TGTGCCAGCATAGGACAGGGGGCTCTTGGCGAGCAGTACTTC.

The rearrangement links TRBV5-1 to TRBJ2-2; D may be TRBD1 (6 bases). The CDR3 runs 17 residues. Germline loops: CDR1 SGHRS, CDR2 YFSETQ. With 2 bases removed from V and 2 bases from J, the gap between germline ends came to 16 bases. In DNA, the CDR3 is TGCGCCAGCAGCTTCCCCTCCGGGACACTAAACACCGGGGAGCTGTTTTTT. Amino acids: CASSFPSGTLNTGELFF.

The CDR3 nucleotides are TGTGCCAGCAGCTTAGGACTAGCGGGATCCAACGAGCAGTACGTC. This gives the protein CASSLGLAGSNEQYV. The rearrangement links TRBV11-3 to TRBJ2-7, with TRBD2 matching over 11 bases. V gave up 1 base and J gave up 5 bases; unmatched junction bases: 4. The CDR3 sequence is 15 residues long. The germline V gene encodes CDR1 SGHNT and CDR2 YENEEA.

This clone was seen a handful of times. The V call is TRBV9, the J call TRBJ1-2; D is perhaps TRBD1 (5 bases). This CDR3 comprises 12 residues. V was clipped by 4 bases and J by 4 bases, with 8 bases between them. Germline V gene data show CDR1 as SGDLS and CDR2 as YYNGEE. The CDR3 DNA reads as TGTGCCAGCAGCCGGGGGGGCTATGGCTACACCTTC. As protein: CASSRGGYGYTF. Full variable domain (remainder filled in from reference TRBV9 and TRBJ1-2): DSGVTQTPKHLITATGQRVTLRCSPRSGDLSVYWYQQSLDQGLQFLIQYYNGEERAKGNILERFSAQQFPDLHSELNLSSLELGDSALYFCASSRGGYGYTFGSGTRLTVV.

The V gene is TRBV3-1 (or the pseudogene TRBV3-2), the J gene TRBJ1-1; the match to TRBD1 covers 8 bases. J was trimmed by 10 bases and V by 2 bases; bases with no gene match: 6. Germline-derived CDR1 and CDR2 are LGHDT and YNNKEL (reference sequence). The CDR3 spans 13 residues. CDR3 sequence: CASSQTRGLGAFF. As DNA, the CDR3 is TGTGCCAGCAGCCAAACCAGGGGGCTTGGAGCTTTCTTT.

In this sample, this clone turned up a few times. The CDR3 DNA reads as TGTGCCAGCAGTGACCGACACAACACCGGGGAGCTGTTTTTT. Translating it yields CASSDRHNTGELFF. V and J are TRBV6-4 and TRBJ2-2; D remains unclear. V shed 2 bases and J shed 2 bases, with 6 bases lying between them. Germline values: CDR1 MRHNA, CDR2 SNTAGT. The CDR3 totals 14 residues.

The chain employs TRBV27 and TRBJ2-3, with 13 bases that match TRBD2. J gave up 4 bases and V 0 bases, and 4 bases lay outside the gene matches. This CDR3 has 17 amino acids. Germline V gives CDR1 MNHEY, CDR2 SMNVEV (reference sequence). The CDR3 here is CASSLSTSGRIADTQYF. The CDR3 nucleotides read TGTGCCAGCAGTTTATCGACTAGCGGGAGGATAGCAGATACGCAGTATTTT.